The rows below give T cell receptor beta chains drawn from one sample of a study of cytomegalovirus exposure and HLA in healthy donors. The method was immunoSEQ multiplex PCR; TCRdb's version includes in-frame clones alone and lacks a portion of them. Of some 110,000 clones listed, 60% to 70% are singletons. The sequencing input was PBMCs. These receptors all come from a woman aged 40 to 50 in good health and CMV-seropositive. The CDR3 runs from the conserved cysteine through the conserved F or W. Fields, in order: clone size, J gene, D gene, V gene, CDR3 DNA, CDR3 protein. The D gene is left open where the match is weak. Some rows have no size entry. The others give once, few or many, or a class for an expanded clone.

>NA|TRBJ1-3|NA|TRBV7-9
TGTGCCAGCAGCTTAGCGGCCAGGCCTGGAAACACCATATATTTT
CASSLAARPGNTIYF
>few|TRBJ2-7|TRBD1|TRBV19
TGTGCCAGTAGCCCGGGACAGGGAGTACCGGACGAGCAGTACTTC
CASSPGQGVPDEQYF
>NA|TRBJ2-7|NA|TRBV7-9
TGTTCCAGCAGCCCTAATTGGGAGGCCTCGGCTCCCTACGAGCAGTACTTC
CSSSPNWEASAPYEQYF
>medium-sized|TRBJ2-7|NA|TRBV28
TGTGCCAGCAGTTTTTCGAGGGATCTCAACGAGCAGTACTTC
CASSFSRDLNEQYF
>NA|TRBJ2-3|NA|TRBV11-3
TGTGCCAGCAGCTTAAATTCAATCACAGATACGCAGTATTTT
CASSLNSITDTQYF
>few|TRBJ1-2|NA|TRBV30
TGTGCCTGGAGTGTCCGGGTCCGGGATGGCTACACCTTC
CAWSVRVRDGYTF
>once|TRBJ2-1|TRBD2|TRBV6-5
TGTGCCAGCAAACCAGCGGGAGGGATCTACAATGAGCAGTTCTTC
CASKPAGGIYNEQFF
>NA|TRBJ1-2|TRBD1|TRBV18
TGTGCCAGCTCACGGGCAGGGGGCGATGGCTACACCTTC
CASSRAGGDGYTF
>NA|TRBJ2-1|NA|TRBV4-1
TGCGCCAGCAGCCAAGGTGTGCTAGCGCCAAGGAATGAGCAGTTCTTC
CASSQGVLAPRNEQFF
>NA|TRBJ2-3|TRBD1|TRBV18
TGTGCCAGCTCACAGGACAGGGTGAGACCCGTTGTTGGGACAGATACGCAGTATTTT
CASSQDRVRPVVGTDTQYF